A single sample is the source of the 22 T cell receptor beta chains below, sequenced in a study of lymphopenia after photon versus proton radiotherapy. Profiling relied on immunoSEQ multiplex PCR, and the TCRdb table lists in-frame clones only, not all of them. The table has 20,000 to 25,000 clones, around 85% seen once. This material consisted of peripheral blood, taken from a patient treated with photon-based radiotherapy. Source of these receptors: a man aged 55 to 70 with pancreatic cancer.

The J gene is TRBJ2-3, the V gene TRBV9, with D possibly TRBD2 on 5 matching bases. Trimming took off 3 bases at V and 2 bases at J, with 16 bases between the two ends. Germline V CDR1 and CDR2: SGDLS, YYNGEE. The CDR3 length is 16 residues. CDR3 loop: CASSASTRSPTDTQYF. The CDR3 bases are TGTGCCAGCAGCGCCAGTACTAGATCCCCCACAGATACGCAGTATTTT.

The chain has TRBV2 and TRBJ1-2, with D possibly TRBD1 on 6 matching bases. V gave up 8 bases and J gave up 5 bases, with 15 bases separating them. The CDR3 consists of 13 residues. Germline V CDR1 and CDR2: SNHLY, FYNNEI. CDR3 coding DNA: TGTGCCAGCGAGGGGGTCGGAGGTTATGGCTACACCTTC. As protein: CASEGVGGYGYTF.

The rearrangement links TRBV13 to TRBJ1-5, with 7 bases lining up with TRBD1. The CDR3 contains 14 residues. Germline CDR1 is PRHDT and CDR2 is FYEKMQ (reference sequence). V lost 6 bases, J lost 4 bases, and 6 bases stayed unmatched. CDR3 sequence: CASSSGTENQPQHF. In DNA, the CDR3 is TGTGCCAGCAGTTCCGGGACAGAAAATCAGCCCCAGCATTTT.

The V gene is TRBV30, the J gene TRBJ1-2, with D maybe TRBD1 (5 bases). This CDR3 spans 13 amino acids. The ends were cut back, 4 bases at V and 8 bases at J, with 17 bases in the middle. Germline V gene lookup returns CDR1 GTSNPN and CDR2 SVGIG (reference sequence). This CDR3 is CAWTAREGSGYTF. The CDR3 nucleotides read TGTGCCTGGACCGCCAGGGAGGGTTCGGGCTACACCTTC.

The rearrangement joins TRBV5-5 to TRBJ1-6, with TRBD1 matching over 9 bases. Germline CDR1 is SGHKS and CDR2 is YYEKEE (reference sequence). V shed 0 bases, J shed 5 bases, and the junction held 3 bases outside the gene matches. The CDR3 has 16 amino acids. The CDR3 DNA follows: TGTGCCAGCAGCTTGGGGGACAGGGCGAATAATTCACCCCTCCACTTT. Its translation is CASSLGDRANNSPLHF.

The V call is TRBV6-5, the J call TRBJ2-5; D is possibly TRBD1 (5 bases). Germline V CDR1 and CDR2: MNHEY, SVGAGI. V was pared by 6 bases and J by 1 base, with 12 bases between. The CDR3 contains 14 residues. As DNA, the CDR3 is TGTGCCAGCAGGCGGACATTCTCCCAAGAGACCCAGTACTTC. This sequence encodes CASRRTFSQETQYF.

This rearrangement joins TRBV18 to TRBJ2-5; D may match TRBD1 or TRBD2 (5 bases each). There are 15 residues in the CDR3. Per the germline V gene, CDR1 is KGHSH and CDR2 is LQKENI. V was clipped by 3 bases and J by 2 bases, with 13 bases between them. CDR3 DNA: TGTGCCAGCTCACCCGGGATGGGGGTACAAGAGACCCAGTACTTC. As protein: CASSPGMGVQETQYF.

The chain is built from TRBV11-3 and TRBJ2-3; TRBD2 matches 8 bases. The CDR3 sequence is 16 residues long. Germline CDR1 reads SGHNT; CDR2 reads YENEEA. V trimming: 4 bases; J trimming: 2 bases; junction bases outside the gene matches: 8. The CDR3 nucleotides read TGTGCCAGCAGCTCCTTGGGCGGGGGGAACACAGATACGCAGTATTTT. Its translation is CASSSLGGGNTDTQYF. Drawing the rest from reference TRBV11-3 and TRBJ2-3, the complete variable domain is EAGVVQSPRYKIIEKKQPVAFWCNPISGHNTLYWYLQNLGQGPELLIRYENEEAVDDSQLPKDRFSAERLKGVDSTLKIQPAELGDSAVYLCASSSLGGGNTDTQYFGPGTRLTVL.

J is TRBJ1-5 and V is TRBV19, with a tentative D call TRBD1 (5 bases). V was trimmed by 7 bases and J by 3 bases, leaving 13 bases between them. This CDR3 has 14 residues. Germline CDR1 reads LNHDA; CDR2 reads SQIVND (reference sequence). The CDR3 DNA sequence: TGTGCCAGTAATAGGGGAGGGGTCAATCAGCCCCAGCATTTT. Its translation is CASNRGGVNQPQHF.

This clone is a singleton in its sample. The chain links TRBV18 to TRBJ2-7; no clear D gene. Per germline, CDR1 KGHSH and CDR2 LQKENI. The V end was cut by 3 bases, the J end by 4 bases, with 16 bases between. The CDR3 has 15 amino acids. CDR3 sequence reads: CASSPFFGGFYEQYF. CDR3 nucleotide sequence: TGTGCCAGCTCACCGTTCTTCGGCGGATTTTACGAGCAGTACTTC.

V is TRBV6-6 and J is TRBJ2-7; D might be TRBD1 (5 bases). Trimming removed 2 bases from V and 7 bases from J, with 12 bases in between. Germline V gives CDR1 MNHNY, CDR2 SVGAGI (reference sequence). CDR3 length equals 13 residues. CDR3 sequence (DNA): TGTGCCAGCAGTTACGGCCCTCAGGGAGAGCAGTACTTC. The encoded protein is CASSYGPQGEQYF.

This chain joins TRBV7-2 and TRBJ2-5, with 9 bases that match TRBD2. The germline CDR1 and CDR2 sequences are SGHTA and FQGNSA. The CDR3 runs 16 residues. The J segment lost 2 bases and the V segment lost 1 base, leaving 5 bases of the junction unmatched. In nucleotides, the CDR3 is TGTGCCAGCAGCTTAGTGGCTAGCGGGACTCAAGAGACCCAGTACTTC. This sequence encodes CASSLVASGTQETQYF. Filled out from reference TRBV7-2 and TRBJ2-5, the complete variable domain reads GAGVSQSPSNKVTEKGKDVELRCDPISGHTALYWYRQSLGQGLEFLIYFQGNSAPDKSGLPSDRFSAERTGGSVSTLTIQRTQQEDSAVYLCASSLVASGTQETQYFGPGTRLLVL.

The CDR3 DNA is TGTGCCAGCAGCTCAAGAGGGGGGCGGGGACGCTCCTACAATGAGCAGTTCTTC. Its protein product is CASSSRGGRGRSYNEQFF. The rearrangement links TRBV4-2 to TRBJ2-1; the D gene could be TRBD1 or TRBD2 (6 bases each). This CDR3 is 18 amino acids long. Germline V CDR1 and CDR2: LGHNA, YNFKEQ. Deletions cut 5 bases from V and 0 bases from J, with 20 bases between.

This chain connects TRBV2 to TRBJ2-5; 13 bases are shared with TRBD2. The J call may not be correct, given that the DNA end is closer to TRBJ2-7. Per the germline V gene, CDR1 is SNHLY and CDR2 is FYNNEI. The CDR3 covers 16 residues. This CDR3 is CASSFGLAGAAYEQYF. CDR3 in DNA: TGTGCCAGCAGTTTTGGACTAGCGGGGGCCGCGTACGAGCAGTACTTC.

The CDR3 spells CASSERTSGGLLQTQYF. CDR3 nucleotides: TGTGCCAGCAGTGAACGGACTAGCGGGGGCCTCCTTCAGACCCAGTACTTC. The chain recombines TRBV6-1 with TRBJ2-5; 13 bases line up with TRBD2. With V trimmed by 2 bases and J by 6 bases, 9 bases remained unmatched. The CDR3 runs to 17 residues. Looked up from germline, CDR1 is MNHNS and CDR2 is SASEGT.

The chain is built from TRBV5-1 and TRBJ2-7; maybe TRBD1 (6 bases). Germline V gene lookup returns CDR1 SGHRS and CDR2 YFSETQ. The CDR3 loop spans 13 amino acids. The germline V and J ends were trimmed by 3 bases and 3 bases, with 10 bases remaining between them. DNA of the CDR3: TGCGCCAGCAGCTCAGACAGGAGCTACGAGCAGTACTTC. Its protein product is CASSSDRSYEQYF.

The V call is TRBV30, the J call TRBJ2-1; a weak D match, TRBD1 (6 bases). The CDR3 runs to 15 residues. Between the trimmed V and J ends, which lost 1 base and 4 bases, there was a span of 14 bases. In germline, CDR1 is GTSNPN, CDR2 SVGIG (reference sequence). The chain's CDR3 is CAWSEGTWSYNEQFF. The DNA for the CDR3 is TGTGCCTGGAGTGAGGGGACATGGAGTTACAATGAGCAGTTCTTC.

The rearrangement links TRBV30 to TRBJ2-5; D is uncertain. Germline-derived CDR1 and CDR2 are GTSNPN and SVGIG (reference sequence). CDR3 size: 13 residues. Trimming removed 5 bases at V and 1 base at J, with 11 bases between. CDR3 sequence (DNA): TGTGCCTGGGATGGACGGCCCCAAGAGACCCAGTACTTC. This codes for CAWDGRPQETQYF.

The rearrangement links TRBV4-3 to TRBJ1-1, with a possible D match to TRBD1 (6 bases). CDR3 length equals 14 residues. CDR1 and CDR2 from the germline V gene are LGHNA and YSLEER. Trimming shortened V by 0 bases and J by 8 bases, and 13 bases separated the two germline ends. CDR3 region: CASSQDDGTPEAFF. Here the CDR3 DNA reads TGCGCCAGCAGCCAAGATGACGGGACACCCGAAGCTTTCTTT.

This clone was observed a single time. This chain's CDR3 is CASSLTSSGGYNEQFF. CDR3 DNA sequence: TGTGCCAGCAGCTTAACATCTAGCGGGGGCTACAATGAGCAGTTCTTC. The chain joins TRBV7-6 to TRBJ2-1; TRBD2 matches 10 bases. Unmatched junction bases numbered 4, after V lost 2 bases and J lost 3 bases. CDR3 length: 16 amino acids. Germline assignment: CDR1 SGHVS and CDR2 FNYEAQ.

This chain connects TRBV10-3 to TRBJ2-5; D is undetermined. With 1 base removed from V and 3 bases from J, the gap between germline ends came to 3 bases. Germline assignment: CDR1 ENHRY and CDR2 SYGVKD. This CDR3 spans 12 amino acids. CDR3 sequence (DNA): TGTGCCATCAGTGAGTTCAAAGAGACCCAGTACTTC. It is translated as CAISEFKETQYF.

This sequence joins TRBV7-3 and TRBJ2-1, with TRBD1 matching 7 bases. V was clipped by 3 bases and J by 5 bases; unmatched bases: 1. CDR1 and CDR2 from the germline V gene are SGHTA and FQGTGA. CDR3 length: 13 residues. The CDR3 bases are TGTGCCAGCAGCTTGGGACAGAACAATGAGCAGTTCTTC. Translated, it gives CASSLGQNNEQFF.